This is a list of T cell receptor beta chains from one sample in a study of blood T cell repertoires in COVID-19. TCRdb's table, derived via immunoSEQ multiplex PCR, lists solely in-frame clones and lacks some. Of hundreds of thousands of clones in the sample, 89% were seen once. Input material: peripheral blood. These receptors were collected from a man aged 55 to 70 who had recovered from COVID-19. CDR3s include the opening cysteine and the closing phenylalanine or tryptophan. The D gene is left open where the match is weak. The size entry is marked missing in some rows and otherwise reads once, few, many or a size class.

TRBJ1-1	TRBD1	TRBV19	-	CASSSRAGTGGFEAFF	TGTGCCAGTAGCTCCCGTGCCGGGACAGGGGGCTTTGAAGCTTTCTTT
TRBJ2-5	TRBD1	TRBV9	-	CASSVGDRGAQYF	TGTGCCAGCAGCGTAGGCGACAGGGGAGCCCAGTACTTC
TRBJ2-5	TRBD2	TRBV14	-	CASSQVTSGRGETQYF	TGTGCCAGCAGCCAAGTGACTAGCGGGAGAGGAGAGACCCAGTACTTC
TRBJ2-1	TRBD1	TRBV28	once	CASSFRDSLNEQFF	TGTGCCAGCAGTTTCCGGGACAGTTTAAATGAGCAGTTCTTC
TRBJ1-6	TRBD1	TRBV2	-	CASRDRGSYNSPLHF	TGTGCCAGCAGGGACAGGGGCTCCTATAATTCACCCCTCCACTTT
TRBJ2-6	-	TRBV12-3/TRBV12-4	-	CASGRYGANVLTF	TGTGCCAGCGGCCGTTATGGGGCCAACGTCCTGACTTTC
TRBJ1-6	TRBD1	TRBV6-5	-	CASTWTGSSPLHF	TGTGCCAGCACTTGGACAGGGTCTTCACCCCTCCACTTT
TRBJ2-3	TRBD1	TRBV29-1	-	CSVETGQGGTDTQYF	TGCAGCGTTGAGACAGGACAGGGAGGCACAGATACGCAGTATTTT
TRBJ2-1	TRBD1	TRBV18	-	CASSRADRGLYNEQFF	TGTGCCAGCTCGAGAGCGGACAGGGGGCTCTACAATGAGCAGTTCTTC
TRBJ2-5	TRBD1	TRBV6-5	-	CASRTGDGPRETQYF	TGTGCCAGCCGGACAGGGGACGGTCCGCGAGAGACCCAGTACTTC
TRBJ1-6	TRBD1	TRBV11-1	-	CASSPGQFYNSPLHF	TGTGCCAGCAGCCCGGGACAGTTCTATAATTCACCCCTCCACTTT
TRBJ1-6	TRBD1	TRBV7-2	-	CASSTQGQGNNSPLHF	TGTGCCAGCAGCACCCAGGGACAGGGGAATAATTCACCCCTCCACTTT
TRBJ2-7	TRBD1	TRBV2	-	CASQEDRAGVRQYF	TGTGCCTCCCAGGAGGACAGGGCCGGGGTACGGCAGTACTTC
TRBJ1-1	-	TRBV18	-	CASSRTTGPEDEAFF	TGTGCCAGCTCGCGCACTACAGGTCCTGAGGATGAAGCTTTCTTT
TRBJ2-3	TRBD2	TRBV7-3	-	CASSSLSGGAADTQYF	TGTGCCAGCAGCTCCCTTAGCGGGGGGGCCGCCGATACGCAGTATTTT
TRBJ2-7	TRBD1	TRBV30	-	CAWSVRDREQVIASYEQYF	TGTGCCTGGAGCGTCCGGGACAGGGAGCAGGTTATTGCATCCTACGAGCAGTACTTC
TRBJ2-3	TRBD1	TRBV2	-	CASSGDRGDTQYF	TGTGCCAGCAGTGGTGACAGGGGAGATACGCAGTATTTT
TRBJ2-1	-	TRBV5-6	once	CASSLDSGIREQFF	TGTGCCAGCAGCTTGGATAGCGGAATTCGGGAGCAGTTCTTC
TRBJ2-7	TRBD1	TRBV2	-	CASSEGQGAWEQYF	TGTGCCAGCAGTGAGGGGCAGGGGGCCTGGGAGCAGTACTTC
TRBJ2-5	TRBD2	TRBV7-3	-	CASSLGVSGVETQYF	TGTGCCAGCAGCTTAGGAGTGAGCGGGGTAGAGACCCAGTACTTC
TRBJ2-3	TRBD1	TRBV29-1	-	CSVGGQGNADTQYF	TGCAGCGTTGGAGGACAGGGTAACGCAGATACGCAGTATTTT
TRBJ2-5	-	TRBV7-2	-	CASSLLGAQTQYF	TGTGCCAGCAGCTTACTTGGGGCTCAGACCCAGTACTTC
TRBJ2-2	TRBD2	TRBV9	-	CASSVGGRAGELFF	TGTGCCAGCAGCGTGGGCGGGAGAGCCGGGGAGCTGTTTTTT
TRBJ2-3	-	TRBV7-2	-	CASSQGGGQEGRTQYF	TGTGCCAGCAGCCAGGGCGGGGGACAGGAGGGACGTACGCAGTATTTT
TRBJ2-7	-	TRBV7-3	-	CASSLTGSNEQYF	TGTGCCAGCAGCTTAACGGGCAGCAACGAGCAGTACTTC
TRBJ2-7	TRBD1	TRBV6-5	-	CASSTGGYEQYF	TGTGCCAGCAGCACAGGGGGCTACGAGCAGTACTTC
TRBJ1-6	-	TRBV11-2	-	CASSPPRPGRDSPLHF	TGTGCCAGCAGCCCCCCCCGGCCCGGCAGGGATTCACCCCTCCACTTT
TRBJ2-5	-	TRBV7-2	once	CASSLEPGFQETQYF	TGTGCCAGCAGCTTAGAACCGGGGTTCCAAGAGACCCAGTACTTC
TRBJ1-3	TRBD1	TRBV10-3	-	CAISEAQGAPGNTIYF	TGTGCCATCAGTGAGGCCCAGGGGGCCCCTGGAAACACCATATATTTT
TRBJ2-1	-	TRBV6-1	once	CASSEGSAGRNEQFF	TGTGCCAGCAGTGAAGGGAGCGCGGGGAGGAATGAGCAGTTCTTC
TRBJ2-7	TRBD1	TRBV6-2/TRBV6-3	-	CASSFTGGSYEQYF	TGTGCCAGCAGTTTTACAGGGGGCTCCTACGAGCAGTACTTC
TRBJ2-7	TRBD2	TRBV10-2	-	CASSDGGAVGSYEQYF	TGCGCCAGCAGTGACGGGGGGGCCGTAGGCTCCTACGAGCAGTACTTC
TRBJ2-2	-	TRBV28	-	CASSRGGNTGELFF	TGTGCCAGCAGTCGAGGGGGAAACACCGGGGAGCTGTTTTTT